This TCR beta chain was sequenced during a study of metastatic and nonmetastatic thyroid tumors. Study context: Peripheral blood and tumor or nodule samples from malignant and benign thyroid patients were compared. General study points: When malignant thyroid tumors were compared with benign nodules, TCR beta diversity was reportedly significantly higher in the malignant tumors. This held in both blood and tumor samples.

Original methodology: CDR3 was compared across clinicopathological groups, and the resulting differences were used to build a distant-metastasis classifier for papillary thyroid cancer. TCRdb re-called clones from the PCR reads using MiXCR. The V and J calls come from TCRdb's annotation, not from the publication. The sample shows tens of thousands of clones, roughly 18% of them seen only once. This CDR3 is 15 amino acids long. The germline V and J ends were trimmed by 6 bases and 4 bases, with 16 bases remaining between them. Every patient underwent thyroid surgery untreated. This clone was counted at least ten times. The antigen is not known.

This TCR derives from a female donor with papillary thyroid cancer or a benign thyroid nodule (not recorded which). Some clones in this sample may be carry-over from other donors' samples. This sequence joins TRBV12-3 or TRBV12-4 and TRBJ1-5, with a tentative D call TRBD1 (5 bases). The sequenced sample was blood. CDR3 in amino acids: CASSLFDGGNQPQHF. In DNA, the CDR3 is TGTGCCAGCAGCCTTTTCGACGGGGGAAATCAGCCCCAGCATTTT.